Sequencing of this T cell receptor (beta chain) was carried out in a study of beta chain features in type 1 diabetes. Study results and limitations: Type 1 diabetes patients had moderately but significantly shorter TCRB CDR3s in all four CD4+ subsets. The question of HLA type influencing TCRB rearrangement was one that remained unresolved here.

About this clone: Its antigen is unidentified.

By way of CD45RO/CCR7/CD25/CD127/CD95/CD27, the CD4+ regulatory, stem cell-like memory, central memory and naive cells were sorted. All of the isolated RNA was reverse transcribed, so expressed TCRB transcripts were sequenced. TCRdb's table, derived via immunoSEQ multiplex PCR, lists solely in-frame clones and lacks some. The sample contains around 310,000 clones, roughly 13% of which appear only once. Sequenced input: naive CD4+ T cells from blood. The source of this sequence is a woman between 18 and 30 years old with type 1 diabetes.

CDR3 DNA sequence: TGTGCCAGCAGTTCGCTAGCGGGAGGGCGGTACGAGCAGTACGTC. This translates into CASSSLAGGRYEQYV. This chain connects TRBV6-5 to TRBJ2-7; the match to TRBD2 covers 12 bases. Unmatched junction bases numbered 5, after V lost 4 bases and J lost 4 bases. The CDR3 loop spans 15 amino acids. Germline CDR1 MNHEY, CDR2 SVGAGI.